These 17 T cell receptor delta chains share one sample of origin, sequenced in a study of gamma-delta T cells after stem cell transplantation. TCRdb ran CATT on the RT-PCR reads. This sample yields hundreds of delta-chain clones, of which 6% are seen a single time; approximately 96% belongs to the top ten. Material: gamma-delta T cells. The receptors were sampled from a human donor. It is not recorded whose cells these are; they may come from a transplant donor.

As to this clone: TCRdb's listed protein matches a much larger clone and diverges from this DNA's translation at residue 13, likely through a read error; the protein shown comes from the DNA. The V and J genes are TRDV1 and TRDJ1; D is possibly TRDD3 (6 bases). Germline CDR1 reads TSWWSYY; CDR2 reads QGS. V lost 2 bases and J lost 4, with 32 bases in between. The CDR3 has 21 residues. Here the CDR3 reads CALGEGIPVVLGSVGDDKLIF. CDR3 DNA: TGTGCTCTTGGGGAAGGTATTCCGGTAGTACTGGGAAGCGTTGGCGACGATAAACTCATCTTT.

Sample share makes this clone medium-sized. One base separates it from a far larger clone, so it is likely a read error. The same CDR3 can be traced to other DNA sequences in this sample. The chain uses TRDV2 and TRDJ1; TRDD3 might be the D (6 bases). There are 18 residues in the CDR3. Trimming took off 3 bases at V and 0 bases at J, with 22 bases between the two ends. CDR1 is GEAIGNYY, CDR2 EKD, per germline. This CDR3 reads CACDSVSTEGGHTDKLIF. The CDR3 region has the DNA TGTGCCTGTGACTCCGTTTCTACGGAAGGGGGACACACCGATAAACTCATCTTT.

This clone has just a few counts. TCRdb attributes to this sequence the protein of a much larger clone, which differs from the DNA translation at residue 6; a read error is likely, and the protein displayed is translated from the DNA. The CDR3: CACDTIGGIRSGDKLIF. The CDR3, as DNA: TGTGCCTGTGACACCATCGGGGGGATACGCTCTGGCGATAAACTCATCTTT. J is TRDJ1 and V is TRDV2, with TRDD3 matching over 10 bases. The germline V gene encodes CDR1 GEAIGNYY and CDR2 EKD. CDR3 length: 17 amino acids. V lost 0 bases to trimming and J lost 4 bases; unmatched junction nucleotides: 10.

This clone was found a few times. This likely stems from a read error, as it lies one base from a far larger clone. The sample carries other DNA sequences with the same CDR3. The J gene is TRDJ1, the V gene TRDV2; a weak D match, TRDD3 (6 bases). V shed 0 bases and J shed 4 bases, with 20 bases lying between them. CDR1 is GEAIGNYY and CDR2 is EKD in the germline V gene. The CDR3 is 17 amino acids. The CDR3 coding sequence is TGTGCCTGTGACACCGTCGGGGGAATACGCTCTGGCGATAAACTCATCTTT. Protein product: CACDTVGGIRSGDKLIF.

By sample fraction, this clone is medium-sized. It differs at one base from a far larger clone, so likely a read error. The rearrangement joins TRDV2 to TRDJ1; tentative D call: TRDD3 (6 bases). The germline V gene has CDR1 GEAIGNYY and CDR2 EKD. The V gene lost 3 bases and the J gene lost 0 bases, with 22 bases spanning the gap. The CDR3 has 18 amino acids. CDR3 in DNA: TGTGCCTGTGACTCCGTTTCTACAGGAGGGGGACACACCGATAAACTCATCTTT. Residues: CACDSVSTGGGHTDKLIF.

By frequency in the sample, this clone is medium-sized. Only one base separates this from a far larger clonotype, so it likely reflects a read error. V usage is TRDV2 and J usage is TRDJ1; 10 nucleotides match TRDD3. Germline CDR1 and CDR2: GEAIGNYY and EKD. V lost 5 bases to trimming and J lost 1 base; unmatched junction nucleotides: 12. The CDR3 totals 17 residues. The CDR3 reads CACGALGLGDRTDKLIF. The DNA for the CDR3 is TGTGCCTGTGGCGCCCTAGGACTGGGGGATCGCACCGATAAACTCATCTTT.

By its share, this clone is medium-sized. The likely explanation is a read error, given a far larger clone one base away. Other DNA sequences of this sample code for an identical CDR3. The chain links TRDV2 to TRDJ1; no clear D. Per germline, CDR1 GEAIGNYY and CDR2 EKD. The CDR3 sequence is 14 residues long. CDR3 region: CACDTVMATDKLIF. CDR3 bases: TGTGCCTGCGACACCGTTATGGCGACCGATAAACTCATCTTT.

This clone was recorded a few times. A far larger clone is just one base off, so this is likely a read error. The rearrangement joins TRDV3 to TRDJ3; TRDD3 matches 12 bases. Germline V lookup: CDR1 TVYSNPD, CDR2 GDNSRS (reference sequence). CDR3 length: 22 amino acids. CDR3 coding DNA: TGTGCCTTCCCTCGTACCTTCCCGACTGGGGGATACTTCTCCTGGGACACCCAACAGATGTTTTTC. It translates to CAFPRTFPTGGYFSWDTQQMFF.

By its share, this clone is medium-sized. A far larger clone is one base from this, pointing to a likely read error. The CDR3: CACDTVWGVGPDKLIF. The CDR3 nucleotides are TGTGCCTGTGACACCGTTTGGGGGGTAGGACCCGATAAACTCATCTTT. The J gene is TRDJ1, the V gene TRDV2, with D perhaps matching TRDD3 (6 bases). With 0 bases removed from V and 3 bases from J, the gap between germline ends came to 16 bases. The CDR3 contains 16 residues. Germline V CDR1 and CDR2: GEAIGNYY, EKD.

For this clone: A far larger clone is a single base away, which makes a read error likely. Other nucleotide sequences in the sample specify the same CDR3. The chain couples TRDV1 to TRDJ1, with TRDD3 as a possible D gene (6 bases). Germline V gene data show CDR1 as TSWWSYY and CDR2 as QGS. This CDR3 is 21 amino acids long. CDR3 amino acids: CALGEGIPVVLGIVGDDKLIF. In DNA, the CDR3 is TGTGCTCTCGGGGAAGGTATTCCGGTAGTACTGGGAATCGTTGGCGACGATAAACTCATCTTT.

As concerns this clone: Translating this DNA gives a protein that differs at residue 13 from the TCRdb one, which belongs to a much larger clone; a read error is likely, and the protein shown is this translation. The V and J genes are TRDV2 and TRDJ1, with 10 bases fitting TRDD3. The CDR3 runs 17 residues. The germline gives CDR1 GEAIGNYY, CDR2 EKD. CDR3 sequence: CACDALGLGDRTVKLIF. The CDR3 DNA reads TGTGCCTGTGACGCCCTAGGACTGGGGGATCGCACCGTTAAACTCATCTTT.

This clone is medium-sized (0.01 to 0.1%) in the sample. This is likely an artifact of a read error, given a far larger clone one base away. The rearrangement uses TRDV1 and TRDJ1; 9 nucleotides match TRDD3. Unmatched junction bases numbered 21, after V lost 1 base and J lost 3 bases. CDR1 is TSWWSYY and CDR2 is QGS in the germline V gene. This CDR3 region has 21 residues. CDR3: CALGEPLSQWGYGTNADKLIF. CDR3 DNA: TGTGCTCTTGGGGAACCCCTCAGTCAGTGGGGATACGGGACTAACGCCGATAAACTCATCTTT.

On this clone itself: A far bigger clonotype differs at one base, so this is likely a read error. This same CDR3 is encoded by further DNA sequences in the sample. This chain joins TRDV2 and TRDJ1; 9 bases fit TRDD3. This CDR3 has 16 residues. Germline V CDR1 and CDR2: GEAIGNYY, EKD. CDR3 sequence: CACDTVWGIGPDKLIF. CDR3 coding DNA: TGTGCCTGCGACACCGTTTGGGGGATAGGACCCGATAAACTCATCTTT.

In its sample, this clone was seen a few times. For this DNA, TCRdb reports the protein of a much larger clone, which diverges at residue 9, most likely from a read error; the protein presented here is translated directly from the DNA. The chain couples TRDV2 to TRDJ1, with D perhaps TRDD3 (5 bases). The germline V and J ends were trimmed by 3 bases and 1 base, with 20 bases remaining between them. This CDR3 contains 17 residues. Germline V lookup: CDR1 GEAIGNYY, CDR2 EKD. The DNA for the CDR3 is TGTGCCTGTGACGCCCTAGGACTGGAGGATCGCACCGATAAACTCATCTTT. Translated: CACDALGLEDRTDKLIF.

This clone was found once. Written as DNA, the CDR3 is TGTGCCTGTGACTTACTGGGGGATACGGGCCACACCGATAAACTCATCTTT. It translates to CACDLLGDTGHTDKLIF. The chain is built from TRDV2 and TRDJ1; 13 positions match TRDD3. V was clipped by 3 bases and J by 0 bases; unmatched bases: 6. The germline V gene encodes CDR1 GEAIGNYY and CDR2 EKD. The CDR3 covers 17 residues.

This clone is labeled as medium-sized. A far larger clone is off by one base, so a read error is likely. This rearrangement joins TRDV2 to TRDJ1; D call uncertain. With 3 bases removed from V and 2 bases from J, the gap between germline ends came to 12 bases. The length of the CDR3 is 14 residues. Germline V CDR1 and CDR2: GEAIGNYY, EKD. The CDR3: CACDPVMATDKLIF. The DNA for the CDR3 is TGTGCCTGTGACCCCGTTATGGCGACCGATAAACTCATCTTT.

Of note for this clone: A far larger clone is off by one base, so a read error is likely. This same CDR3 is encoded by further DNA sequences in the sample. V is TRDV3 and J is TRDJ3, with 12 positions matching TRDD3. V was pared by 3 bases and J by 0 bases, with 18 bases of the junction left unmatched. Germline V gene lookup returns CDR1 TVYSNPD and CDR2 GDNSRS (reference sequence). The CDR3 contains 22 residues. The CDR3 here is CAFPRTFPTGGYFSWDTRQMFF. The CDR3 DNA follows: TGTGCCTTCCCTCGTACCTTCCCAACTGGGGGATACTTCTCCTGGGACACCCGACAGATGTTTTTC. The variable domain in full, completed from reference TRDV3 and TRDJ3, reads CDKVTQSSPDQTVASGSEVVLLCTYDTVYSNPDLFWYRIRPDYSFQFVFYGDNSRSEGADFTQGRFSVKHILTQKAFHLVISPVRTEDSATYYCAFPRTFPTGGYFSWDTRQMFFGTGIKLFVEP.